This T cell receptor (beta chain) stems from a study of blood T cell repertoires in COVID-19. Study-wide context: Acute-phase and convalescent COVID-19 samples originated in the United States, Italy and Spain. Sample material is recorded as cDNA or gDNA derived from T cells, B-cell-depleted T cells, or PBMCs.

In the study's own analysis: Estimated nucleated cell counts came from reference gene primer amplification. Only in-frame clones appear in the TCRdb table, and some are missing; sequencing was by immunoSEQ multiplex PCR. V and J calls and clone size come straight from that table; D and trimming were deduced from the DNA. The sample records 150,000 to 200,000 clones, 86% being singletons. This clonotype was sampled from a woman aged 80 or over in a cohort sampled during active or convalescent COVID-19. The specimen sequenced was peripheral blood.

The CDR3 sequence: CASSEWYRNNDEQYF. The CDR3 region has the DNA TGTGCCAGCAGTGAGTGGTACAGGAACAACGACGAGCAGTACTTC. The rearrangement links TRBV25-1 to TRBJ2-7; possibly TRBD1 for D (5 bases). CDR1 and CDR2 from the germline V gene are MGHDK and SYGVNS. The V and J ends lost 3 bases and 5 bases respectively, with 17 bases between them. The CDR3 spans 15 residues.